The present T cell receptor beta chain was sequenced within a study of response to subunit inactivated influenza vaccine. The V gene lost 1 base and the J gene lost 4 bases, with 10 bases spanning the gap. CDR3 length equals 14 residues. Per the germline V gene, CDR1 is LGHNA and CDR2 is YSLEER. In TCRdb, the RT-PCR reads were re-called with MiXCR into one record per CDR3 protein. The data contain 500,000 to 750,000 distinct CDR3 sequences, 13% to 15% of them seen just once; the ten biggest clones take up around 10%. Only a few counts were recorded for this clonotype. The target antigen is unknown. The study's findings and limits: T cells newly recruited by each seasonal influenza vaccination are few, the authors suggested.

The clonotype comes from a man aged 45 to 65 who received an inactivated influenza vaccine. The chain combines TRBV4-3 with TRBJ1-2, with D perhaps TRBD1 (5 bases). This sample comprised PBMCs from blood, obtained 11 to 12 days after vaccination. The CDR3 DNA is TGCGCCAGCAGCCAAGCCCCGGGGGGCTATGGCTACACCTTC. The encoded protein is CASSQAPGGYGYTF.